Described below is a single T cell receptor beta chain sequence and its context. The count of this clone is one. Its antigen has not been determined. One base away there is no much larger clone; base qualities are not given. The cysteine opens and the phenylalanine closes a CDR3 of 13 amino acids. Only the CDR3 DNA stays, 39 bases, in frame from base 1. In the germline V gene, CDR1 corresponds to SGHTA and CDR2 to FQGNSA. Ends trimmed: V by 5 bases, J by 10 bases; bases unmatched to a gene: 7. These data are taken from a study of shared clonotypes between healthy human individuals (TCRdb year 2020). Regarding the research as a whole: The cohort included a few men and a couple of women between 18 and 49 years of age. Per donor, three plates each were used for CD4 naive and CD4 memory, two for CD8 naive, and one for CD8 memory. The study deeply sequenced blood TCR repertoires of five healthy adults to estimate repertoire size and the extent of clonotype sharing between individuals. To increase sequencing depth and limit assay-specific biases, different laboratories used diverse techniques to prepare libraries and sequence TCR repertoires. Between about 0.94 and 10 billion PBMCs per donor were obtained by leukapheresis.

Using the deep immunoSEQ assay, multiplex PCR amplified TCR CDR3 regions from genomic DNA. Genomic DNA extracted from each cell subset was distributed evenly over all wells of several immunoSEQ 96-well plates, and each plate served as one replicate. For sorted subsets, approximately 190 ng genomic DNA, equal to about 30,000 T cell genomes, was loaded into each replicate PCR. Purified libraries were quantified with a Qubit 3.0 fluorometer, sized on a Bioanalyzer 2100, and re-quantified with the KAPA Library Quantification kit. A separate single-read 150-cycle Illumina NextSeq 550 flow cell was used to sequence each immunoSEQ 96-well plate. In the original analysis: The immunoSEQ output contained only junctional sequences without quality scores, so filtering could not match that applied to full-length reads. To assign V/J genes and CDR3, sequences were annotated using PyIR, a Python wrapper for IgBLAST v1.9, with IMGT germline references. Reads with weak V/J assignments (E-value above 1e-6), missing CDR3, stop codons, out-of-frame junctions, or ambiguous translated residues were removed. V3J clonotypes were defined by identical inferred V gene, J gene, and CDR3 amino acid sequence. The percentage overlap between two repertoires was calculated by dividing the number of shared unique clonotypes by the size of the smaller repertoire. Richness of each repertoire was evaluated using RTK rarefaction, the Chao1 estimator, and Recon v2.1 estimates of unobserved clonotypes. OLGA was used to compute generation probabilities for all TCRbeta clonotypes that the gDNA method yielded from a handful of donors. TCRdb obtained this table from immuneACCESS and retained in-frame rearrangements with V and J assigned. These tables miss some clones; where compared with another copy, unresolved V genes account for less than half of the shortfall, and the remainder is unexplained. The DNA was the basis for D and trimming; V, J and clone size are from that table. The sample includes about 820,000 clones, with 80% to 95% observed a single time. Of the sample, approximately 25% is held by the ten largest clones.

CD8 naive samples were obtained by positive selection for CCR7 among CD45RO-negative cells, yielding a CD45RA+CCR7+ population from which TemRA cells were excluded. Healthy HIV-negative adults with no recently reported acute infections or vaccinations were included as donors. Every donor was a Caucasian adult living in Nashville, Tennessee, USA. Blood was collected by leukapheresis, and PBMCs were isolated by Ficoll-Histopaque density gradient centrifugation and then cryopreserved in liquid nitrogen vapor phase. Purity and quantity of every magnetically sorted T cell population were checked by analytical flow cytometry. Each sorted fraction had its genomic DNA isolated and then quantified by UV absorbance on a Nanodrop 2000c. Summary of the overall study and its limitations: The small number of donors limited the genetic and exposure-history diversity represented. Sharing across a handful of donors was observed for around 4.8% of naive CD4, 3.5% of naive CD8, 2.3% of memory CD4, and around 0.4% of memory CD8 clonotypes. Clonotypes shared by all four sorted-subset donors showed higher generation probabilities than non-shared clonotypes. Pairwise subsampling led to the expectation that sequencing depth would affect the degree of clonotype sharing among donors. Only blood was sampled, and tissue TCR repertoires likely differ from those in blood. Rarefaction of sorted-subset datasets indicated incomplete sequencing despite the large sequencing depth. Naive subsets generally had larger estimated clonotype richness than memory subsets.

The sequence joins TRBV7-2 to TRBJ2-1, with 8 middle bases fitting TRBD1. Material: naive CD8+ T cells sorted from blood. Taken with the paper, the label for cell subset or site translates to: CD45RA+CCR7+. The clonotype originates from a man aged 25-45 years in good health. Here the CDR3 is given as CASSPRTGREQFF. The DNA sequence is TGTGCCAGCAGCCCACGGACAGGGAGGGAGCAGTTCTTC.